This note documents a single T cell receptor beta chain sequence. Within the sample, other DNA sequences also encode this same CDR3. The protocol was immunoSEQ multiplex PCR, while the TCRdb copy is restricted to in-frame clones and leaves out a portion. The sample has roughly 450,000 clones, more than 80% seen once. V was clipped by 0 bases and J by 1 base, with 6 bases between them. This CDR3 spans 14 amino acids. CDR1 and CDR2 (germline): LGHDT, YNNKEL (reference sequence). These data come from a study of control samples from healthy donors and cancer patients. Sequenced sample: PBMCs. The TCR sequence derives from a man aged 35-49 years with head and neck cancer. V usage is TRBV3-1 (or the pseudogene TRBV3-2) and J usage is TRBJ1-1; no clear D gene. Here the CDR3 reads CASSQDLRNTEAFF. The CDR3, as DNA: TGTGCCAGCAGCCAAGATCTGAGGAACACTGAAGCTTTCTTT.